This T cell receptor beta chain was identified during a study of OX40 agonist ivuxolimab in advanced cancers. Across the study: Ivuxolimab, an antibody acting as an agonist of OX40 (CD134), was used to treat patients. At 0.01 to 10 mg/kg, ivuxolimab was administered intravenously to patients every 2 weeks. Regarding the study as a whole: Clonal expansion by week 6 occurred in CD4+ and CD8+ blood T cells (at 0.1 to 3.0 mg/kg).

About this clone itself: No antigen is known for it.

CDR1 is MDHEN and CDR2 is SYDVKM in the germline V gene. The CDR3 is made up of 12 amino acids. V was trimmed by 2 bases and J by 6 bases, leaving 7 bases between them. Clones were read by immunoSEQ multiplex PCR, and TCRdb kept only the in-frame ones, dropping some. The sample lists some 45,000 clones, around 87% occurring once. Patients were ruled out by autoimmune disease history or systemic immunosuppression. The sequence derives from an adult with an advanced solid tumor such as melanoma, head and neck, liver or kidney cancer. V is TRBV28 and J is TRBJ1-1; D remains ambiguous. The sample was CD4+ or CD8+ T cells sorted from blood, taken in a trial of the OX40 agonist ivuxolimab. The CDR3: CASSLEWPEAFF. The CDR3 nucleotides read TGTGCCAGCAGTTTAGAGTGGCCTGAAGCTTTCTTT.